The 22 T cell receptor beta chains presented below share a single source sample, sequenced in a study of shared clonotypes between healthy human individuals. Assay used: immunoSEQ multiplex PCR; TCRdb lists only in-frame clones, some missing. The data show around 2,000,000 clones, over 85% seen once. Selected positively for CCR7 and CD45RO-negative, naive CD8 cells excluded terminally differentiated effector memory CD45RA+ cells. Material: naive CD8+ T cells sorted from blood. The receptors here all came from a man between 18 and 29 years old in good health.

The chain carries TRBV11-2 and TRBJ2-3; weak D call: TRBD1 (6 bases). Per germline, CDR1 SGHAT and CDR2 FQNNGV. Trimming left V 5 bases short and J 5 bases short, with 20 bases between. This CDR3 region has 16 residues. The CDR3 nucleotides are TGTGCCAGCAGCCTAAACTGGGGGCTTGCGGGAGATACGCAGTATTTT. Translated: CASSLNWGLAGDTQYF.

The CDR3 is CAISGLAGGPYNEQFF. CDR3 bases: TGTGCCATCAGTGGACTAGCGGGAGGGCCCTACAATGAGCAGTTCTTC. The chain has TRBV10-3 and TRBJ2-1; 14 nucleotides agree with TRBD2. V lost 4 bases and J lost 2; bases outside the gene matches: 1. Germline values: CDR1 ENHRY, CDR2 SYGVKD. The CDR3 runs 16 residues.

This chain joins TRBV6-5 and TRBJ1-6, with TRBD1 matching 9 bases. Germline trimming cut 7 bases from V and 8 bases from J; bases unmatched to any gene: 9. Germline V gives CDR1 MNHEY, CDR2 SVGAGI. The CDR3 length is 15 residues. CDR3 sequence: CASTLRGQGYSPLHF. The CDR3 DNA is TGTGCCAGCACCCTCCGGGGACAGGGATATTCACCCCTCCACTTT.

The chain couples TRBV5-6 to TRBJ2-5, with D possibly called TRBD1 or TRBD2 (5 bases each). CDR1 and CDR2 (germline): SGHDT, YYEEEE. The germline V and J ends were trimmed by 1 base and 5 bases, with 9 bases remaining between them. There are 13 residues in the CDR3. The CDR3 DNA reads TGTGCCAGCAGCTTGAAGTGGGGGGAGACCCAGTACTTC. It encodes CASSLKWGETQYF.

The chain links TRBV6-1 to TRBJ1-1, with D possibly being TRBD1 (6 bases). The CDR3 length is 15 residues. The germline V gene encodes CDR1 MNHNS and CDR2 SASEGT. V was shortened by 2 bases and J by 11 bases, with 21 bases between the two germline ends. The CDR3 DNA sequence: TGTGCCAGCAGTGAACCCGGTTTGAACAGGGACGAGGCTTTCTTT. This translates into CASSEPGLNRDEAFF.

This clone was seen just once. V gene TRBV5-6 combines with J gene TRBJ2-1; 7 nucleotides line up with TRBD1. V was pared by 4 bases and J by 8 bases, with 3 bases of the junction left unmatched. Germline loops: CDR1 SGHDT, CDR2 YYEEEE. The CDR3 has 12 residues. CDR3 bases: TGTGCCAGCAGCCTACAGGGGTATGAGCAGTTCTTC. Amino acids: CASSLQGYEQFF. Supplemented by reference TRBV5-6 and TRBJ2-1, the full variable domain reads DAGVTQSPTHLIKTRGQQVTLRCSPKSGHDTVSWYQQALGQGPQFIFQYYEEEERQRGNFPDRFSGHQFPNYSSELNVNALLLGDSALYLCASSLQGYEQFFGPGTRLTVL.

This chain's CDR3 is CSVEGVVRDNEQFF. The CDR3 coding sequence is TGCAGCGTTGAAGGGGTCGTCAGGGACAATGAGCAGTTCTTC. J is TRBJ2-1 and V is TRBV29-1; D possibly corresponds to TRBD1 (5 bases). CDR1 SQVTM and CDR2 ANQGSEA come from the germline V gene. The ends were cut back, 1 base at V and 5 bases at J, with 12 bases in the middle. The CDR3 length is 14 residues.

The chain is built from TRBV27 and TRBJ2-1; 11 bases are a match to TRBD2. In germline, CDR1 is MNHEY, CDR2 SMNVEV (reference sequence). The CDR3 sequence is 15 residues long. With V trimmed by 6 bases and J by 6 bases, 7 bases remained unmatched. CDR3 residues: CASSAGTSGANEQFF. CDR3 nucleotide sequence: TGTGCCAGCAGCGCCGGGACTAGCGGCGCCAATGAGCAGTTCTTC.

This chain uses TRBV7-9 with TRBJ2-7, with D perhaps assigned TRBD1 or TRBD2 (5 bases each). This CDR3 contains 13 residues. Trimming took off 1 base at V and 3 bases at J, with 7 bases between the two ends. The germline V gene has CDR1 SEHNR and CDR2 FQNEAQ (reference sequence). The CDR3 nucleotides read TGTGCCAGCAGCTTAGGGGACCACTACGAGCAGTACTTC. This sequence encodes CASSLGDHYEQYF.

For this clone: The same CDR3 arises from other DNA sequences in this sample as well. The CDR3 is CASRGTEAFF. The CDR3 DNA sequence: TGTGCCAGCAGAGGTACTGAAGCTTTCTTT. J is TRBJ1-1 and V is TRBV7-9; no reliable D call. The CDR3 has 10 residues. Germline CDR1 and CDR2: SEHNR and FQNEAQ (reference sequence). The V gene lost 6 bases and the J gene lost 5 bases, with 4 bases spanning the gap.

This clone was seen a handful of times. The chain uses TRBV5-6 and TRBJ2-7; maybe TRBD1 (6 bases). Germline-derived CDR1 and CDR2 are SGHDT and YYEEEE. Trimming took off 0 bases at V and 2 bases at J, with 6 bases between the two ends. CDR3 length: 13 amino acids. DNA of the CDR3: TGTGCCAGCAGCTTGGGGGACACCTACGAGCAGTACTTC. Amino acid sequence: CASSLGDTYEQYF.

The rearrangement joins TRBV4-1 to TRBJ2-3; tentative D call: TRBD2 (7 bases). Germline CDR1 reads MGHRA; CDR2 reads YSYEKL. This CDR3 is built from 18 residues. Trimming took 0 bases from V and 7 from J, leaving 23 bases between them. As DNA, the CDR3 is TGCGCCAGCAGCCAAGATAGAAGTTCGGGGGGCCTCCTTTATACGCAGTATTTT. It codes for CASSQDRSSGGLLYTQYF.

The CDR3 sequence: CAWDAAASYEQYF. As DNA, the CDR3 is TGTGCCTGGGACGCGGCTGCCTCCTACGAGCAGTACTTC. The chain joins TRBV30 to TRBJ2-7; D uncertain. This CDR3 spans 13 amino acids. From germline, CDR1 is GTSNPN and CDR2 SVGIG (reference sequence). Trimming cost V 5 bases and J 0 bases, with 11 bases left between them.

The rearrangement uses TRBV27 and TRBJ2-1; TRBD2 aligns across 7 bases. This CDR3 comprises 14 residues. The V segment lost 3 bases and the J segment 5 bases; nucleotides outside the gene matches: 4. CDR1 is MNHEY, CDR2 SMNVEV, per germline (reference sequence). The CDR3 region is CASSFGTNHNEQFF. For the CDR3, the DNA is TGTGCCAGCAGTTTTGGGACTAACCACAATGAGCAGTTCTTC.

V usage is TRBV7-8 and J usage is TRBJ1-6, with a possible D match to TRBD1 (6 bases). The V gene lost 4 bases and the J gene lost 0 bases, with 25 bases spanning the gap. CDR3 length: 21 residues. Looked up from germline, CDR1 is SGHVS and CDR2 is FQNEAQ. CDR3 coding DNA: TGTGCCAGCAGCTCCCCCCCGGACAGTCATATCCTCAGCTCCTATAATTCACCCCTCCACTTT. Amino acids: CASSSPPDSHILSSYNSPLHF.

The rearrangement joins TRBV27 to TRBJ2-3, with 9 nucleotides matching TRBD2. The CDR3 runs to 14 residues. In germline, CDR1 is MNHEY, CDR2 SMNVEV (reference sequence). V dropped 5 bases and J dropped 15; count of bases not matched to a gene: 15. CDR3 nucleotide sequence: TGTGCCAGCAGTCTCTCCGGGACTAGCACTCACTCATATTTT. It translates to CASSLSGTSTHSYF.

This chain connects TRBV11-2 to TRBJ2-2; D is unclear. V lost 2 bases to trimming and J lost 3 bases, with 10 bases between them. Germline V gene data show CDR1 as SGHAT and CDR2 as FQNNGV. The CDR3 runs 15 residues. CDR3: CASSLKGRDTGELFF. CDR3 bases: TGTGCCAGCAGCTTAAAAGGGCGTGACACCGGGGAGCTGTTTTTT.

The rearrangement uses TRBV4-2 and TRBJ2-7, with D possibly TRBD2 on 5 matching bases. Deletions cut 1 base from V and 0 bases from J, with 13 bases between. The germline gives CDR1 LGHNA, CDR2 YNFKEQ. This CDR3 has 16 amino acids. CDR3 in amino acids: CASSQGGRYSSYEQYF. The CDR3 coding sequence is TGTGCCAGCAGCCAAGGAGGGCGGTATTCCTCCTACGAGCAGTACTTC.

V gene TRBV6-5 combines with J gene TRBJ2-7; D possibly uses TRBD1 or TRBD2 (5 bases each). V dropped 2 bases and J dropped 7 bases, with 15 bases sitting between them. The germline V gene has CDR1 MNHEY and CDR2 SVGAGI. The CDR3 contains 14 residues. The CDR3 DNA reads TGTGCCAGCAGTTACGGGACGCAGGAGGAAGAGCAGTACTTC. Its translation: CASSYGTQEEEQYF.

The chain combines TRBV2 with TRBJ2-4; 7 nucleotides agree with TRBD2. The CDR3 has 15 amino acids. CDR1 and CDR2 (germline): SNHLY, FYNNEI. Trimming cost V 2 bases and J 3 bases; bases outside gene matches: 4. CDR3 sequence reads: CASSEPREDKNIQYF. CDR3 nucleotide sequence: TGTGCCAGCAGTGAACCCCGGGAGGACAAAAACATTCAGTACTTC.

This chain connects TRBV2 to TRBJ2-5; either TRBD1 or TRBD2 may fit D (5 bases each). The tail of the sequence fits TRBJ2-7 better, so the J call may be wrong. Germline V lookup: CDR1 SNHLY, CDR2 FYNNEI. There are 14 residues in the CDR3. The CDR3 region has the DNA TGTGCCAGCACAATTGATCAGGGAGCGTACGAGCAGTACTTC. It is translated as CASTIDQGAYEQYF.

The chain recombines TRBV7-2 with TRBJ2-7; TRBD1 aligns across 9 bases. The V gene end was trimmed by 5 bases and the J gene end by 0 bases; junction bases not matched to a gene: 5. Germline CDR1 and CDR2: SGHTA and FQGNSA. The CDR3 loop spans 15 amino acids. Here the CDR3 reads CASSRTGAFSYEQYF. For the CDR3, the DNA is TGTGCCAGCAGCCGGACAGGGGCGTTCTCCTACGAGCAGTACTTC.